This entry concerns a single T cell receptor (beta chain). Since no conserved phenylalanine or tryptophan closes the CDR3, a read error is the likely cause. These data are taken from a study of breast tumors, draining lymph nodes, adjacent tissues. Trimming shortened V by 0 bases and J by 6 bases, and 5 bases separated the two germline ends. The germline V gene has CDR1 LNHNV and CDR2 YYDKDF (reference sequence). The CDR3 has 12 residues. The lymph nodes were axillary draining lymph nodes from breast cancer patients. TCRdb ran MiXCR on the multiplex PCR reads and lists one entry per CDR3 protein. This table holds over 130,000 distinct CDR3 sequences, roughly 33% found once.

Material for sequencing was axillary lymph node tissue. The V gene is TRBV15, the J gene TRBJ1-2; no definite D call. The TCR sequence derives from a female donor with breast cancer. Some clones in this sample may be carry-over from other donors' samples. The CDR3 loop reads CATSRDRHGYTL. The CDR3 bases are TGTGCCACCAGCAGAGATCGTCATGGCTACACCCTC.